The TCR beta chain described here comes from a study of T-cell reconstitution after alpha-beta-depleted transplantation in children. Germline CDR1 and CDR2: SEHNR and FQNEAQ (reference sequence). Trimming left V 2 bases short and J 1 base short, with 11 bases between. CDR3 size: 15 residues. In this sample, this clonotype turned up a few times. Antigen: not known. The study, taken as a whole, reports: T cells produced anew were the main source of T-cell counts and diversity one year after transplant. Elevated TCRbeta diversity at day 60 was traced, in some patients, to surviving recipient T cells and thymic progenitors.

Unique molecular identifiers were incorporated during preparation of the TCRbeta library. TCRdb ran MiXCR on the PCR reads and lists one entry per CDR3 protein. The sample includes 450,000 to 700,000 distinct CDR3 sequences, roughly a quarter seen only once; the top ten take about a third. This receptor was obtained from a boy younger than two with Wiskott-Aldrich syndrome, due to receive a stem cell transplant. The chain joins TRBV7-9 to TRBJ1-1; D remains ambiguous. The sample here was PBMCs, taken before TCRalphabeta/CD19-depleted stem cell transplant. In DNA form, the CDR3 reads TGTGCCAGCAGCTTACCCACTAGGACGAACACTGAAGCTTTCTTT. Its protein product is CASSLPTRTNTEAFF.